This T cell receptor (beta chain) was identified during a study of blood T cells in healthy people across ages. Whole-study context: About one barcoded beta molecule per two T cells was the capture yield of template switching.

The second PCR ran about 6 to 12 cycles with a sample-barcoded 5' primer and J-beta primers. TCRdb independently ran MiXCR on the 5' RACE reads; one entry per CDR3 protein. The sample carries 850,000 to 1,000,000 distinct CDR3 sequences, roughly 43% recorded once. This clonotype appeared a few times. From germline, CDR1 is MGHRA and CDR2 YSYEKL. CDR3 size: 15 residues. V dropped 4 bases and J dropped 2 bases, with 14 bases sitting between them. The receptor comes from a man younger than 40 in good health. The sequenced material came from blood. The gene calls are TRBV4-1 and TRBJ2-5; unclear D gene. In DNA form, the CDR3 reads TGCGCCAGCAGCCGTAGGATTGACGGACAAGAGACCCAGTACTTC. Translating it yields CASSRRIDGQETQYF.